These T cell receptor beta chains were read from a single sample in a study of cytomegalovirus exposure and HLA in healthy donors. TCRdb's table, derived via immunoSEQ multiplex PCR, lists solely in-frame clones and lacks some. The sample holds some 100,000 clones, 65% to 75% seen once. Sample: PBMCs. These receptor sequences come from a woman between 45 and 60 years old in good health and CMV-seropositive. Both conserved end residues are part of each CDR3. The order of the fields is clone size, V gene, J gene, D gene, CDR3 length, CDR3 protein, CDR3 DNA. The D gene is left open where the match is weak. Clone size is stated in some rows and not others, as once, few, many or a class when expanded.

clone size: .; V gene: TRBV6-4; J gene: TRBJ1-6; D gene: TRBD1; CDR3 length: 14; CDR3 protein: CASRETGSGSPLHF; CDR3 DNA: TGTGCCAGCAGGGAGACAGGGTCCGGTTCACCCCTCCACTTT
clone size: few; V gene: TRBV25-1; J gene: TRBJ1-2; D gene: TRBD1; CDR3 length: 13; CDR3 protein: CASSAQTGGGYTF; CDR3 DNA: TGTGCCAGCAGTGCTCAGACAGGGGGTGGCTACACCTTC
clone size: .; V gene: TRBV18; J gene: TRBJ2-7; D gene: .; CDR3 length: 12; CDR3 protein: CASSQQGYEQYF; CDR3 DNA: TGTGCCAGCTCTCAACAGGGCTACGAGCAGTACTTC
clone size: .; V gene: TRBV6-4; J gene: TRBJ1-2; D gene: .; CDR3 length: 12; CDR3 protein: CATRHGRQGYTF; CDR3 DNA: TGTGCCACCCGCCACGGGAGGCAAGGCTACACCTTC
clone size: .; V gene: TRBV7-8; J gene: TRBJ2-1; D gene: .; CDR3 length: 14; CDR3 protein: CASSPPRPENEQFF; CDR3 DNA: TGTGCCAGCAGCCCACCGCGGCCTGAAAATGAGCAGTTCTTC
clone size: .; V gene: TRBV6-1; J gene: TRBJ1-2; D gene: .; CDR3 length: 13; CDR3 protein: CASELSLNYGYTF; CDR3 DNA: TGTGCCAGTGAGTTATCCCTCAACTATGGCTACACCTTC
clone size: .; V gene: TRBV7-7; J gene: TRBJ2-1; D gene: .; CDR3 length: 14; CDR3 protein: CASSLAPEGNEQFF; CDR3 DNA: TGTGCCAGCAGCTTAGCGCCAGAGGGCAATGAGCAGTTCTTC
clone size: .; V gene: TRBV6-1; J gene: TRBJ1-5; D gene: TRBD1; CDR3 length: 15; CDR3 protein: CASTGTGFSNQPQHF; CDR3 DNA: TGTGCCAGCACCGGGACAGGATTTAGCAATCAGCCCCAGCATTTT
clone size: .; V gene: TRBV4-2; J gene: TRBJ1-2; D gene: TRBD1; CDR3 length: 15; CDR3 protein: CASSQGGQVLNGYTF; CDR3 DNA: TGTGCCAGCAGCCAAGGGGGACAGGTACTAAATGGCTACACCTTC
clone size: .; V gene: TRBV28; J gene: TRBJ2-1; D gene: TRBD2; CDR3 length: 16; CDR3 protein: CASSIPGGATYNEQFF; CDR3 DNA: TGTGCCAGCAGTATCCCCGGGGGGGCTACCTACAATGAGCAGTTCTTC
clone size: .; V gene: TRBV6-4; J gene: TRBJ1-1; D gene: .; CDR3 length: 17; CDR3 protein: CASSVFAGGAQNTEAFF; CDR3 DNA: TGTGCCAGCAGTGTTTTTGCGGGGGGGGCGCAGAACACTGAAGCTTTCTTT
clone size: few; V gene: TRBV27; J gene: TRBJ2-7; D gene: TRBD1; CDR3 length: 15; CDR3 protein: CASSFGGQGLYEQYF; CDR3 DNA: TGTGCCAGCAGTTTCGGGGGACAGGGTTTGTACGAGCAGTACTTC
clone size: .; V gene: TRBV7-2; J gene: TRBJ1-1; D gene: TRBD1; CDR3 length: 16; CDR3 protein: CASSPWGTGVNTEAFF; CDR3 DNA: TGTGCCAGCAGCCCCTGGGGGACAGGGGTGAACACTGAAGCTTTCTTT
clone size: .; V gene: TRBV28; J gene: TRBJ1-5; D gene: TRBD1; CDR3 length: 15; CDR3 protein: CASSLVGGEVQPQHF; CDR3 DNA: TGTGCCAGCAGTTTAGTAGGGGGCGAAGTTCAGCCCCAGCATTTT
clone size: .; V gene: TRBV5-5; J gene: TRBJ2-1; D gene: TRBD2; CDR3 length: 16; CDR3 protein: CASSEGTSGIFNEQFF; CDR3 DNA: TGTGCCAGCAGCGAAGGGACTAGCGGGATCTTTAATGAGCAGTTCTTC
clone size: .; V gene: TRBV2; J gene: TRBJ1-1; D gene: .; CDR3 length: 14; CDR3 protein: CASTPGGPNTEAFF; CDR3 DNA: TGTGCCAGCACCCCGGGAGGGCCGAACACTGAAGCTTTCTTT
clone size: .; V gene: TRBV9; J gene: TRBJ1-1; D gene: TRBD1; CDR3 length: 13; CDR3 protein: CASKGTGVTEAFF; CDR3 DNA: TGTGCCAGTAAAGGTACAGGGGTTACTGAAGCTTTCTTT
clone size: .; V gene: TRBV7-7; J gene: TRBJ2-7; D gene: TRBD1; CDR3 length: 14; CDR3 protein: CASSFRTGAYEQYF; CDR3 DNA: TGTGCCAGCAGCTTCCGGACAGGGGCCTACGAGCAGTACTTC
clone size: .; V gene: TRBV2; J gene: TRBJ1-3; D gene: TRBD1; CDR3 length: 16; CDR3 protein: CASSRDRSHSGNTIYF; CDR3 DNA: TGTGCCAGCTCTCGGGACAGGTCTCACTCTGGAAACACCATATATTTT
clone size: .; V gene: TRBV28; J gene: TRBJ2-1; D gene: TRBD2; CDR3 length: 16; CDR3 protein: CASSPSTSGNYNEQFF; CDR3 DNA: TGTGCCAGCAGTCCATCGACTAGCGGAAATTACAATGAGCAGTTCTTC
clone size: once; V gene: TRBV5-4; J gene: TRBJ1-1; D gene: TRBD1; CDR3 length: 14; CDR3 protein: CASSPGQANTEAFF; CDR3 DNA: TGTGCCAGCAGCCCAGGACAGGCGAACACTGAAGCTTTCTTT
clone size: .; V gene: TRBV4-2; J gene: TRBJ2-3; D gene: TRBD2; CDR3 length: 14; CDR3 protein: CASSQGGSADTQYF; CDR3 DNA: TGTGCCAGCAGCCAAGGCGGGAGCGCAGATACGCAGTATTTT
clone size: .; V gene: TRBV10-3; J gene: TRBJ1-1; D gene: .; CDR3 length: 14; CDR3 protein: CAISEMEMNTEAFF; CDR3 DNA: TGTGCCATCAGTGAGATGGAGATGAACACTGAAGCTTTCTTT
clone size: once; V gene: TRBV7-9; J gene: TRBJ2-4; D gene: .; CDR3 length: 18; CDR3 protein: CASSLENAGRGTKNIQYF; CDR3 DNA: TGTGCCAGCAGCTTAGAAAACGCGGGCAGGGGAACCAAAAACATTCAGTACTTC
clone size: .; V gene: TRBV5-4; J gene: TRBJ2-7; D gene: TRBD1; CDR3 length: 15; CDR3 protein: CASSPSGQGVYEQYF; CDR3 DNA: TGTGCCAGCAGCCCCTCCGGACAGGGGGTCTACGAGCAGTACTTC
clone size: .; V gene: TRBV25-1; J gene: TRBJ1-2; D gene: TRBD1; CDR3 length: 14; CDR3 protein: CASSEAGQGYGYTF; CDR3 DNA: TGTGCCAGCAGTGAAGCAGGACAGGGATATGGCTACACCTTC
clone size: few; V gene: TRBV19; J gene: TRBJ1-1; D gene: .; CDR3 length: 17; CDR3 protein: CASSILMGHSMNTEAFF; CDR3 DNA: TGTGCCAGTAGTATCCTTATGGGGCACAGTATGAACACTGAAGCTTTCTTT
clone size: .; V gene: TRBV7-2; J gene: TRBJ2-2; D gene: TRBD1; CDR3 length: 14; CDR3 protein: CASAKPGGAGELFF; CDR3 DNA: TGTGCCAGCGCCAAACCAGGGGGCGCCGGGGAGCTGTTTTTT
clone size: .; V gene: TRBV5-1; J gene: TRBJ2-3; D gene: .; CDR3 length: 14; CDR3 protein: CASLNEKSTDTQYF; CDR3 DNA: TGCGCCAGCCTGAATGAGAAGAGCACAGATACGCAGTATTTT
clone size: .; V gene: TRBV6-5; J gene: TRBJ1-1; D gene: .; CDR3 length: 13; CDR3 protein: CASSYSRTSEAFF; CDR3 DNA: TGTGCCAGCAGTTACTCGAGAACCTCTGAAGCTTTCTTT
clone size: few; V gene: TRBV21-1; J gene: TRBJ1-5; D gene: .; CDR3 length: 16; CDR3 protein: CASKRTGEYSNQPQHF; CDR3 DNA: TGTGCCAGCAAAAGGACAGGGGAGTATAGCAATCAGCCCCAGCATTTT
clone size: .; V gene: TRBV28; J gene: TRBJ1-5; D gene: TRBD1; CDR3 length: 15; CDR3 protein: CASSPTGEGDQPQHF; CDR3 DNA: TGTGCCAGCAGCCCGACAGGGGAGGGGGATCAGCCCCAGCATTTT
clone size: few; V gene: TRBV11-2; J gene: TRBJ2-7; D gene: TRBD2; CDR3 length: 15; CDR3 protein: CASSLASSGRSEQYF; CDR3 DNA: TGTGCCAGCAGCTTAGCGTCTAGCGGGAGATCCGAGCAGTACTTC
clone size: .; V gene: TRBV30; J gene: TRBJ1-4; D gene: .; CDR3 length: 12; CDR3 protein: CAWSRDAGRLFF; CDR3 DNA: TGTGCCTGGAGTAGAGATGCAGGGAGGCTGTTTTTT
clone size: few; V gene: TRBV28; J gene: TRBJ1-1; D gene: .; CDR3 length: 13; CDR3 protein: CASTKAGLPEAFF; CDR3 DNA: TGTGCCAGCACAAAGGCGGGGCTCCCTGAAGCTTTCTTT
clone size: .; V gene: TRBV4-3; J gene: TRBJ2-3; D gene: TRBD2; CDR3 length: 19; CDR3 protein: CASSQDFWSSGGGTDTQYF; CDR3 DNA: TGCGCCAGCAGCCAAGATTTCTGGTCTAGCGGGGGGGGCACAGATACGCAGTATTTT
clone size: .; V gene: TRBV7-2; J gene: TRBJ2-5; D gene: .; CDR3 length: 16; CDR3 protein: CASSLGGTGIRETQYF; CDR3 DNA: TGTGCCAGCAGCTTGGGAGGGACAGGTATTCGAGAGACCCAGTACTTC
clone size: .; V gene: TRBV4-1; J gene: TRBJ1-2; D gene: TRBD1; CDR3 length: 17; CDR3 protein: CASSQEGTGFANYGYTF; CDR3 DNA: TGCGCCAGCAGCCAAGAGGGGACAGGGTTTGCTAACTATGGCTACACCTTC
clone size: .; V gene: TRBV19; J gene: TRBJ1-5; D gene: .; CDR3 length: 13; CDR3 protein: CASSISGNQPQHF; CDR3 DNA: TGTGCCAGTAGTATTTCGGGGAATCAGCCCCAGCATTTT
clone size: once; V gene: TRBV4-2; J gene: TRBJ2-1; D gene: TRBD1; CDR3 length: 17; CDR3 protein: CASSQDFSTGGYNEQFF; CDR3 DNA: TGTGCCAGCAGCCAAGACTTCTCGACAGGGGGGTACAATGAGCAGTTCTTC
clone size: once; V gene: TRBV4-2; J gene: TRBJ2-5; D gene: TRBD1; CDR3 length: 14; CDR3 protein: CASSQDIQGETQYF; CDR3 DNA: TGTGCCAGCAGCCAAGATATACAGGGGGAGACCCAGTACTTC
clone size: few; V gene: TRBV20-1; J gene: TRBJ2-5; D gene: .; CDR3 length: 11; CDR3 protein: CSARSLETQYF; CDR3 DNA: TGCAGTGCTAGATCCCTGGAGACCCAGTACTTC
clone size: .; V gene: TRBV19; J gene: TRBJ1-2; D gene: TRBD1; CDR3 length: 16; CDR3 protein: CASRRGQAFSNYGYTF; CDR3 DNA: TGTGCCAGTAGACGGGGACAGGCCTTCTCCAACTATGGCTACACCTTC
clone size: .; V gene: TRBV19; J gene: TRBJ1-4; D gene: .; CDR3 length: 12; CDR3 protein: CAIGELNEKLFF; CDR3 DNA: TGTGCCATCGGGGAACTCAATGAAAAACTGTTTTTT
clone size: .; V gene: TRBV28; J gene: TRBJ2-5; D gene: TRBD1; CDR3 length: 16; CDR3 protein: CATYSRTGGEQETQYF; CDR3 DNA: TGTGCCACCTATTCACGGACAGGGGGCGAACAAGAGACCCAGTACTTC
clone size: .; V gene: TRBV11-2; J gene: TRBJ2-3; D gene: .; CDR3 length: 14; CDR3 protein: CASSLTASTDTQYF; CDR3 DNA: TGTGCCAGCAGCTTGACTGCTAGCACAGATACGCAGTATTTT
clone size: .; V gene: TRBV7-2; J gene: TRBJ1-1; D gene: TRBD1; CDR3 length: 15; CDR3 protein: CASSSGRTGNTEAFF; CDR3 DNA: TGTGCCAGCAGCTCCGGGCGGACAGGGAACACTGAAGCTTTCTTT
clone size: once; V gene: TRBV18; J gene: TRBJ2-2; D gene: .; CDR3 length: 15; CDR3 protein: CASSPLSENTGELFF; CDR3 DNA: TGTGCCAGCTCACCCCTTAGCGAGAACACCGGGGAGCTGTTTTTT